One and the same sample provided the 23 T cell receptor beta chains below, sequenced in a study of shared clonotypes between healthy human individuals. Naive CD8 cells, CD45RO-negative and positively selected for CCR7, excluded terminally differentiated effector memory CD45RA+ cells. TCRdb's table, derived via immunoSEQ multiplex PCR, lists solely in-frame clones and lacks some. This table has about 2.2 million clones, approximately 94% appearing once. Sequenced sample: naive CD8+ T cells from PBMCs. These receptors originate from a man between 18 and 35 years old in good health. Some clones in this sample may be carry-over from other donors' samples.

The V call is TRBV13, the J call TRBJ2-3; TRBD2 matches at 8 bases. The length of the CDR3 is 16 residues. The junction had 9 bases not matched to a gene; V was cut back by 4 bases and J by 3 bases. Per the germline V gene, CDR1 is PRHDT and CDR2 is FYEKMQ (reference sequence). In DNA, the CDR3 is TGTGCCAGCAGCTCCGGACTAGCCCCTCCTACAGATACGCAGTATTTT. It translates to CASSSGLAPPTDTQYF. Together with reference TRBV13 and TRBJ2-3, the CDR3 gives the full variable domain: AAGVIQSPRHLIKEKRETATLKCYPIPRHDTVYWYQQGPGQDPQFLISFYEKMQSDKGSIPDRFSAQQFSDYHSELNMSSLELGDSALYFCASSSGLAPPTDTQYFGPGTRLTVL.

The chain recombines TRBV9 with TRBJ2-1; D uncertain. V dropped 0 bases and J dropped 9 bases, with 7 bases sitting between them. The CDR3 consists of 12 residues. Germline V CDR1 and CDR2: SGDLS, YYNGEE. The CDR3 spells CASSVAATEQFF. The CDR3 nucleotides are TGTGCCAGCAGCGTAGCGGCCACTGAGCAGTTCTTC.

The table lists this clone with a few counts. This CDR3 is also generated by other DNA sequences in the sample. The genes are TRBV9 and TRBJ2-7, with a weak D call TRBD2 (5 bases). Germline CDR1 and CDR2: SGDLS and YYNGEE. V lost 0 bases to trimming and J lost 5 bases, with 6 bases between them. The CDR3 totals 12 residues. CDR3 bases: TGTGCCAGCAGCGTAGGGGGAGACGAGCAGTACTTC. It encodes CASSVGGDEQYF.

CDR3 in amino acids: CASSSPRGLSGNTIYF. CDR3 nucleotides: TGTGCCAGCAGTTCCCCCAGGGGCCTCTCTGGAAACACCATATATTTT. The V gene is TRBV27, the J gene TRBJ1-3; TRBD1 might be the D (6 bases). V was trimmed by 4 bases and J by 0 bases, leaving 13 bases between them. Germline V gives CDR1 MNHEY, CDR2 SMNVEV (reference sequence). The CDR3 length is 16 residues.

A word on this clone: The sample carries other DNA sequences with the same CDR3. The chain links TRBV19 to TRBJ1-1; unclear D gene. The V end lost 5 bases, the J end lost 4 bases, and 5 bases lay between the germline ends. The CDR3 extends over 11 amino acids. From germline, CDR1 is LNHDA and CDR2 SQIVND (reference sequence). The DNA of the CDR3 is TGTGCCAGTAGTTCCGGCACTGAAGCTTTCTTT. Protein: CASSSGTEAFF.

The V call is TRBV19, the J call TRBJ2-2; D possibly corresponds to TRBD1 (5 bases). CDR1 is LNHDA and CDR2 is SQIVND in the germline V gene (reference sequence). Trimming pared 3 bases from V and 1 base from J, leaving 9 bases between. This CDR3 is 15 amino acids long. CDR3 sequence (DNA): TGTGCCAGTAGTATCGGAGACAGGAACACCGGGGAGCTGTTTTTT. It specifies CASSIGDRNTGELFF. The full variable domain, in which reference TRBV19 and TRBJ2-2 provide the parts outside the CDR3, is DGGITQSPKYLFRKEGQNVTLSCEQNLNHDAMYWYRQDPGQGLRLIYYSQIVNDFQKGDIAEGYSVSREKKESFPLTVTSAQKNPTAFYLCASSIGDRNTGELFFGEGSRLTVL.

The rearrangement links TRBV13 to TRBJ1-5, with 7 nucleotides matching TRBD1. The CDR3 loop spans 21 amino acids. Per germline, CDR1 PRHDT and CDR2 FYEKMQ (reference sequence). V dropped 1 base and J dropped 0; count of bases not matched to a gene: 18. The CDR3 loop is CASSLVGFSGTGAISNQPQHF. In DNA form, the CDR3 reads TGTGCCAGCAGCTTAGTAGGTTTTTCGGGAACAGGGGCCATTAGCAATCAGCCCCAGCATTTT.

The chain carries TRBV29-1 and TRBJ2-5; 8 bases map to TRBD1. Matching the DNA end better, TRBJ2-7 makes the J call doubtful. The CDR3 consists of 14 residues. Germline V gives CDR1 SQVTM, CDR2 ANQGSEA. Here the CDR3 DNA reads TGCAGCGTTGCTTCTCAGGGGGCGCTTTACGAGCAGTACTTC. It codes for CSVASQGALYEQYF.

For this clone: Other DNA sequences in the same sample also yield this CDR3. The rearrangement links TRBV9 to TRBJ1-4; 7 bases match TRBD1. V lost 0 bases and J lost 8; bases outside the gene matches: 4. This CDR3 contains 14 residues. Germline V CDR1 and CDR2: SGDLS, YYNGEE. CDR3 DNA: TGTGCCAGCAGCGTAGGACAGGGAGGGGAAAAACTGTTTTTT. The encoded protein is CASSVGQGGEKLFF. Full variable domain (missing parts from reference TRBV9 and TRBJ1-4): DSGVTQTPKHLITATGQRVTLRCSPRSGDLSVYWYQQSLDQGLQFLIQYYNGEERAKGNILERFSAQQFPDLHSELNLSSLELGDSALYFCASSVGQGGEKLFFGSGTQLSVL.

The chain carries TRBV9 and TRBJ1-1; no firm D call. CDR1 and CDR2 from the germline V gene are SGDLS and YYNGEE. The CDR3 runs to 16 residues. Trimming left V 5 bases short and J 0 bases short, with 17 bases between. The CDR3 bases are TGTGCCAGCAGTTCCTTAGAGACGGAGATGAACACTGAAGCTTTCTTT. Translation: CASSSLETEMNTEAFF. Based on the CDR3 plus reference TRBV9 and TRBJ1-1, the full variable domain is DSGVTQTPKHLITATGQRVTLRCSPRSGDLSVYWYQQSLDQGLQFLIQYYNGEERAKGNILERFSAQQFPDLHSELNLSSLELGDSALYFCASSSLETEMNTEAFFGQGTRLTVV.

The sample holds one count of this clone. The J gene is TRBJ1-4, the V gene TRBV2; no firm D call. CDR1 and CDR2 (germline): SNHLY, FYNNEI. The CDR3 has 16 residues. V lost 7 bases and J 2 bases, leaving 17 bases between the germline ends. The CDR3 sequence is CASNKGALGTNEKLFF. DNA for the CDR3: TGTGCCAGCAATAAGGGAGCCCTCGGGACTAATGAAAAACTGTTTTTT.

The genes are TRBV7-6 and TRBJ2-7; no reliable D call. This CDR3 has 14 amino acids. The V end was cut by 3 bases, the J end by 2 bases, with 11 bases between. Germline-derived CDR1 and CDR2 are SGHVS and FNYEAQ. The CDR3 spells CASSFLSSPYEQYF. The DNA of the CDR3 is TGTGCCAGCAGCTTTCTTTCATCTCCCTACGAGCAGTACTTC.

This chain uses TRBV27 with TRBJ2-7; D call uncertain. This CDR3 has 12 residues. CDR1 is MNHEY and CDR2 is SMNVEV in the germline V gene (reference sequence). The V end was cut by 5 bases, the J end by 2 bases, with 7 bases between. This CDR3 reads CASSHTPYEQYF. CDR3 bases: TGTGCCAGCAGTCATACTCCCTACGAGCAGTACTTC.

This chain links TRBV19 with TRBJ2-1, with 12 positions matching TRBD2. The CDR3 totals 14 residues. Germline-derived CDR1 and CDR2 are LNHDA and SQIVND (reference sequence). V lost 6 bases, J lost 6 bases, and 3 bases stayed unmatched. The CDR3 region is CASRRTSGVNEQFF. The CDR3 region has the DNA TGTGCCAGTAGAAGGACTAGCGGGGTCAATGAGCAGTTCTTC.

In its sample, this clone was seen once. This chain joins TRBV28 and TRBJ2-3, with 8 bases identical to TRBD2. Germline CDR1 and CDR2: MDHEN and SYDVKM. This CDR3 spans 16 amino acids. J lost 3 bases, V lost 6 bases, and 11 bases had no gene match. CDR3 sequence (DNA): TGTGCCAGCAGATTAAGAGCGGGACTAGTAACAGATACGCAGTATTTT. It codes for CASRLRAGLVTDTQYF.

The table lists this clone with a count of one. The chain links TRBV27 to TRBJ2-3; 7 bases match TRBD2. V was pared by 5 bases and J by 2 bases, with 7 bases of the junction left unmatched. The CDR3 is made up of 15 amino acids. CDR1 and CDR2 from the germline V gene are MNHEY and SMNVEV (reference sequence). CDR3 nucleotide sequence: TGTGCCAGCAGTGTAATAGCGGGCGACACAGATACGCAGTATTTT. Amino acids: CASSVIAGDTDTQYF.

V usage is TRBV13 and J usage is TRBJ2-5; D assignment may be TRBD1 or TRBD2 (6 bases each). Germline loops: CDR1 PRHDT, CDR2 FYEKMQ (reference sequence). The germline V and J ends were trimmed by 5 bases and 4 bases, with 14 bases remaining between them. The CDR3 has 14 residues. The CDR3 here is CASSPTPGAETQYF. CDR3 DNA: TGTGCCAGCAGCCCAACCCCGGGGGCAGAGACCCAGTACTTC.

The chain is built from TRBV6-1 and TRBJ2-7; D is perhaps TRBD1 or TRBD2 (5 bases each). The V gene lost 5 bases and the J gene lost 2 bases, with 16 bases spanning the gap. The germline CDR1 and CDR2 sequences are MNHNS and SASEGT. CDR3 length: 15 amino acids. The CDR3 protein is CASSPRGQATYEQYF. CDR3 DNA: TGTGCCAGCAGTCCTCGGGGCCAGGCCACCTACGAGCAGTACTTC.

As to this clone: A junction boundary mismatches the germline segment, possibly from a read error. This chain joins TRBV28 and TRBJ1-1; no clear D. The CDR3 length is 15 residues. Per the germline V gene, CDR1 is MDHEN and CDR2 is SYDVKM. CDR3 nucleotide sequence: TGTGCCAGCAGTCGCTTCGGTCGGAGGAACGCTGAAGCTTTCTTT. It translates to CASSRFGRRNAEAFF.

The chain links TRBV19 to TRBJ2-7, with TRBD2 matching 12 bases. CDR1 is LNHDA, CDR2 SQIVND, per germline (reference sequence). CDR3 size: 15 residues. V shed 5 bases, J shed 2 bases, and the junction held 4 bases outside the gene matches. The CDR3 loop reads CASSPRLAGAYEQYF. CDR3 in DNA: TGTGCCAGTAGTCCTCGACTAGCGGGAGCCTACGAGCAGTACTTC.

The chain has TRBV4-1 and TRBJ2-7, with 7 bases identical to TRBD2. Germline trimming cut 1 base from V and 3 bases from J; bases unmatched to any gene: 6. CDR1 is MGHRA and CDR2 is YSYEKL in the germline V gene. The CDR3 contains 15 residues. CDR3 DNA: TGCGCCAGCAGCCAAGGGGGGGGGAGACACTACGAGCAGTACTTC. It yields the protein CASSQGGGRHYEQYF.

The chain uses TRBV5-1 and TRBJ2-7; the D gene is possibly TRBD1 (6 bases). V lost 0 bases and J lost 3, with 10 bases in between. Germline CDR1 reads SGHRS; CDR2 reads YFSETQ. The CDR3 length is 14 residues. As DNA, the CDR3 is TGCGCCAGCAGCTTGGAGGGACACCTCTACGAGCAGTACTTC. Translation: CASSLEGHLYEQYF.

The chain has TRBV5-6 and TRBJ2-5; 8 bases align to TRBD2. This CDR3 is built from 17 residues. The J segment lost 5 bases and the V segment lost 4 bases, leaving 16 bases of the junction unmatched. In germline, CDR1 is SGHDT, CDR2 YYEEEE. The CDR3 is CASSTWTSRREEETQYF. The CDR3 nucleotides read TGTGCCAGCAGCACATGGACTAGCAGGAGAGAGGAGGAGACCCAGTACTTC.